This is a list of T cell receptor beta chains from one sample in a study of beta chain features in type 1 diabetes. Clones were sequenced by immunoSEQ multiplex PCR, and TCRdb holds only the in-frame ones, with some missing. Of 120,000 or so clones listed, less than 20% are singletons. Sequencing used central memory CD4+ T cells from blood. Receptors were obtained from a man aged 25-45 years with type 1 diabetes. Both conserved end residues are part of each CDR3. The order of the fields is J gene, D gene, V gene, CDR3 protein. D genes are given only for firm matches.

j_gene: TRBJ2-7
d_gene: .
v_gene: TRBV30
CDR3aa: CAWSALWNDHPYEQYF

j_gene: TRBJ2-3
d_gene: .
v_gene: TRBV28
CDR3aa: CASRYGASLTDTQYF

j_gene: .
d_gene: .
v_gene: TRBV7-2
CDR3aa: CASSLQQGRDEQYF

j_gene: TRBJ2-1
d_gene: .
v_gene: TRBV11-2
CDR3aa: CASTPPGGGGYYEQFF

j_gene: TRBJ1-6
d_gene: TRBD1
v_gene: TRBV29-1
CDR3aa: CSVPGTGENSPLHF

j_gene: TRBJ1-5
d_gene: .
v_gene: TRBV9
CDR3aa: CASSVAGTSSNQPQHF

j_gene: TRBJ1-2
d_gene: TRBD1
v_gene: TRBV13
CDR3aa: CASSGSGTDGYTF

j_gene: TRBJ2-2
d_gene: TRBD1
v_gene: TRBV18
CDR3aa: CASSPPPGGISGELFF

j_gene: TRBJ1-2
d_gene: .
v_gene: TRBV2
CDR3aa: CALSGGNYGYTF

j_gene: TRBJ2-3
d_gene: TRBD1
v_gene: TRBV2
CDR3aa: CASSDGAVDRAQYF

j_gene: TRBJ2-3
d_gene: .
v_gene: TRBV5-6
CDR3aa: CASSLTSTDTQYF

j_gene: TRBJ2-3
d_gene: .
v_gene: TRBV7-9
CDR3aa: CASSLSSDTQYF

j_gene: TRBJ2-3
d_gene: TRBD2
v_gene: TRBV13
CDR3aa: CASSFASGEDTQYF

j_gene: TRBJ1-2
d_gene: .
v_gene: TRBV29-1
CDR3aa: CSVTDSYGYTF

j_gene: TRBJ1-2
d_gene: .
v_gene: TRBV30
CDR3aa: CAWSVYRTSTNYGYTF

j_gene: TRBJ1-3
d_gene: .
v_gene: TRBV11-3
CDR3aa: CASSLSSSGNTIYF

j_gene: TRBJ2-5
d_gene: .
v_gene: TRBV7-2
CDR3aa: CASSSNTRTTRETQYF

j_gene: TRBJ2-2
d_gene: .
v_gene: TRBV29-1
CDR3aa: CSVDGGGTGELFF

j_gene: TRBJ2-1
d_gene: TRBD1
v_gene: TRBV6-5
CDR3aa: CASRETGGYNEQFF

j_gene: TRBJ2-7
d_gene: .
v_gene: TRBV7-6
CDR3aa: CASSFTGSYEQYF

j_gene: .
d_gene: .
v_gene: TRBV2
CDR3aa: CASRGNSYEQYF

j_gene: TRBJ2-1
d_gene: TRBD2
v_gene: TRBV4-3
CDR3aa: CASSQRGYNEQFF

j_gene: TRBJ2-7
d_gene: TRBD2
v_gene: TRBV7-2
CDR3aa: CASTEATSGGAPEQYF

j_gene: TRBJ2-3
d_gene: TRBD2
v_gene: TRBV28
CDR3aa: CASSSQGRGATDTQYF